The present TCR beta chain was sequenced within a study of blood T cell repertoires in COVID-19. This CDR3 spans 12 amino acids. The V gene lost 3 bases and the J gene lost 3 bases, with 6 bases spanning the gap. Per the authors' pipeline: For nucleated cells, counts were estimated from reference gene primer amplification. The method was immunoSEQ multiplex PCR; TCRdb's version includes in-frame clones alone and lacks a portion of them. V and J calls and clone size follow that table, whereas D and trimming were derived from the DNA. The table lists fewer than 90,000 clones, more than 80% of them singletons.

The clonotype comes from a young man with acute or convalescent COVID-19. Specimen: peripheral blood. This chain joins TRBV12-3 or TRBV12-4 and TRBJ2-7, with D perhaps TRBD1 (5 bases). The CDR3 sequence: CASSFQGYEQYF. The CDR3 DNA follows: TGTGCCAGCAGTTTTCAGGGCTACGAGCAGTACTTC.